These 17 T cell receptor beta chains share one sample of origin, sequenced in a study of identical twins. TCRdb reprocessed the 5' RACE reads with MiXCR, giving one entry per CDR3 protein. The sample records 250,000 or so distinct CDR3 sequences, roughly 8% being singletons. These data were also reused for a study on yellow fever vaccine responses in identical twins.

Sequences were obtained from CD8+ T cells sorted from blood. The receptor set was obtained from a woman aged 18-29 years in good health.

Only a few counts were recorded for this clonotype. The CDR3 DNA sequence: TGCAGTGCTAGAGACTCGGGACTCTCCTACGAGCAGTACTTC. Protein sequence: CSARDSGLSYEQYF. This rearrangement joins TRBV20-1 to TRBJ2-7, with D tentatively TRBD2 (6 bases). The CDR3 has 14 residues. Trimming pared 0 bases from V and 0 bases from J, leaving 9 bases between. The germline CDR1 and CDR2 sequences are DFQATT and SNEGSKA (reference sequence).

This clonotype was observed at least ten times. The CDR3 DNA sequence: TGTGCCAGCAGTGAAGTGGGGAGGGACCCCAGGAAAGAGCAGTACTTC. Its protein is CASSEVGRDPRKEQYF. This chain joins TRBV27 and TRBJ2-7; 7 nucleotides agree with TRBD2. The germline gives CDR1 MNHEY, CDR2 SMNVEV (reference sequence). The junction had 17 bases not matched to a gene; V was cut back by 5 bases and J by 7 bases. This CDR3 spans 16 amino acids.

This rearrangement joins TRBV28 to TRBJ2-1; 9 positions agree with TRBD2. The CDR3 is made up of 15 amino acids. Germline CDR1 and CDR2: MDHEN and SYDVKM. V gave up 4 bases and J gave up 9 bases; unmatched junction bases: 10. CDR3 nucleotides: TGTGCCAGCAGTTATATAGCGGGAGTTAGGGCTGAGCAGTTCTTC. Residues: CASSYIAGVRAEQFF.

This clonotype was seen at least ten times. The J gene is TRBJ1-1, the V gene TRBV24-1, with D unclear. This CDR3 region has 13 residues. The germline V gene has CDR1 KGHDR and CDR2 SFDVKD. V was cut by 0 bases and J by 5 bases, with 6 bases left in between. For the CDR3, the DNA is TGTGCCACCAGTGATTTGGGGGAAACTGAAGCTTTCTTT. It encodes CATSDLGETEAFF.

The chain carries TRBV4-2 and TRBJ2-3; 12 bases align to TRBD1. Unmatched junction bases numbered 3, after V lost 0 bases and J lost 5 bases. Germline assignment: CDR1 LGHNA and CDR2 YNFKEQ. CDR3 length: 16 residues. CDR3 residues: CASSQDGTGGLDTQYF. In nucleotides, the CDR3 is TGTGCCAGCAGCCAAGATGGGACAGGGGGCTTAGATACGCAGTATTTT.

J is TRBJ2-7 and V is TRBV7-2, with D tentatively TRBD1 (5 bases). Deletions cut 8 bases from V and 0 bases from J, with 11 bases between. The CDR3 loop spans 13 amino acids. Germline-derived CDR1 and CDR2 are SGHTA and FQGNSA. For the CDR3, the DNA is TGTGCCAGCCGGACAAGGAGCTCCTACGAGCAGTACTTC. As protein: CASRTRSSYEQYF.

In nucleotides, the CDR3 is TGTGCCAGCAGCTTGGGTGGGCGGGATGGCTACACCTTC. Amino acid sequence: CASSLGGRDGYTF. This sequence joins TRBV11-2 and TRBJ1-2; D is uncertain. The V gene lost 3 bases and the J gene lost 6 bases, with 11 bases spanning the gap. This CDR3 contains 13 residues. Germline V gene sequence: CDR1 SGHAT, CDR2 FQNNGV.

The rearrangement links TRBV12-3 or TRBV12-4 to TRBJ2-7; TRBD1 matches at 8 bases. The CDR3 is 14 amino acids. V lost 3 bases and J lost 6; bases outside the gene matches: 7. The CDR3 region has the DNA TGTGCCAGCAGTTTTCTGGACAGGGTCGCCGAGCAGTACTTC. Its translation: CASSFLDRVAEQYF.

With respect to this clonotype: This may stem from a read error, because a much larger clone lies one nucleotide away. The chain couples TRBV6-2 or TRBV6-3 to TRBJ2-3, with TRBD2 matching over 10 bases. This CDR3 region has 18 residues. The V and J ends lost 5 bases and 4 bases, in that order; junction bases with no gene match: 15. Germline lookup yields CDR1 MNHEY and CDR2 SVGEGT. The CDR3 sequence is CASSPWRLAGDSADTQYF. CDR3 sequence (DNA): TGTGCCAGCAGTCCTTGGAGGCTAGCGGGAGACTCAGCAGATACGCAGTATTTT.

The rearrangement joins TRBV6-5 to TRBJ2-2, with no clear D. The CDR3 consists of 14 residues. V was cut by 4 bases and J by 1 base, with 7 bases left in between. Germline V gene data show CDR1 as MNHEY and CDR2 as SVGAGI. The CDR3 protein is CASSSMLNTGELFF. CDR3 coding DNA: TGTGCCAGCAGTTCCATGTTGAACACCGGGGAGCTGTTTTTT.

With regard to this clonotype: This may be a read error, as it is one base from a much larger clone. This chain joins TRBV29-1 and TRBJ1-2, with 12 bases identical to TRBD1. The CDR3 runs 13 residues. Per germline, CDR1 SQVTM and CDR2 ANQGSEA. Written as DNA, the CDR3 is TGCAGCGCCCTGGGACAGGGGGCCTATGGCTACGCCTTC. It encodes CSALGQGAYGYAF. The entire variable domain, with the rest obtained from reference TRBV29-1 and TRBJ1-2, is as follows: SAVISQKPSRDICQRGTSLTIQCQVDSQVTMMFWYRQQPGQSLTLIATANQGSEATYESGFVIDKFPISRPNLTFSTLTVSNMSPEDSSIYLCSALGQGAYGYAFGSGTRLTVV.

This clonotype has at least ten counts. The chain uses TRBV9 and TRBJ1-2; 8 bases fit TRBD1. This CDR3 is built from 15 residues. J gave up 6 bases and V 0 bases, and 7 bases lay outside the gene matches. Germline V gene data show CDR1 as SGDLS and CDR2 as YYNGEE. CDR3 nucleotide sequence: TGTGCCAGCAGCGTAGAAGGGACAGGTCGGGATGGCTACACCTTC. Protein: CASSVEGTGRDGYTF.

This clonotype was recorded at least ten times. The chain is built from TRBV4-1 and TRBJ2-1; TRBD1 matches at 10 bases. The V and J ends lost 0 bases and 7 bases, in that order; junction bases with no gene match: 6. The length of the CDR3 is 16 residues. Germline CDR1 and CDR2: MGHRA and YSYEKL. CDR3 region: CASSQERDRGLNEQFF. The CDR3 bases are TGCGCCAGCAGCCAAGAAAGGGACAGGGGTTTAAATGAGCAGTTCTTC.

This clonotype was seen a few times. This chain connects TRBV4-1 to TRBJ2-7, with 8 nucleotides matching TRBD2. Germline V gives CDR1 MGHRA, CDR2 YSYEKL. V dropped 4 bases and J dropped 4; count of bases not matched to a gene: 6. CDR3 size: 14 residues. Written as DNA, the CDR3 is TGCGCCAGCAGCCTAGCGGGACCGAGATACGAGCAGTACTTC. It is translated as CASSLAGPRYEQYF.

This chain links TRBV29-1 with TRBJ2-7, with D possibly TRBD1 on 6 matching bases. Germline assignment: CDR1 SQVTM and CDR2 ANQGSEA. V lost 0 bases and J 3 bases, leaving 12 bases between the germline ends. CDR3 size: 14 residues. In nucleotides, the CDR3 is TGCAGCGTTGAAGATGAAACAGGGAGCTACGAGCAGTACTTC. This translates into CSVEDETGSYEQYF.

J is TRBJ2-3 and V is TRBV4-1; the match to TRBD2 covers 9 bases. Germline V CDR1 and CDR2: MGHRA, YSYEKL. After removal of 2 bases from V and 0 bases from J, the junction contained 18 bases not matched to a gene. This CDR3 spans 21 amino acids. The CDR3 region has the DNA TGCGCCAGCAGCCAATTGTCCCCCGGGACTAGCAGATTCTTCAGCACAGATACGCAGTATTTT. It is translated as CASSQLSPGTSRFFSTDTQYF.

The chain couples TRBV3-1 to TRBJ2-1; 7 nucleotides agree with TRBD2. Germline values: CDR1 LGHDT, CDR2 YNNKEL (reference sequence). The junction had 10 bases not matched to a gene; V was cut back by 8 bases and J by 0 bases. The CDR3 covers 16 residues. The CDR3 reads CASSSGLPSSYNEQFF. CDR3 DNA sequence: TGTGCCAGCTCTAGCGGTTTACCAAGCTCCTACAATGAGCAGTTCTTC.